The 6 T cell receptor beta chains given below trace back to one sample, sequenced in a study of tissue T cells after allogeneic stem cell transplantation. Time point reported: mouse harvest day 7 after allogeneic transplant. The graft held 10^6 splenic CD5+ T cells and 10^7 T-cell-depleted bone marrow cells. Clones were read by immunoSEQ multiplex PCR, and TCRdb kept only the in-frame ones, dropping some. The table has approximately 11,000 clones, approximately 38% seen once. Sequencing was done on a sample of skin. These receptors all stem from a female BALB/c mouse given C57BL/6 T cells with graft-versus-host disease after an allogeneic hematopoietic cell transplant.

By share, this clone counts as medium-sized (0.01 to 0.1%). Mouse gene names apply. The sequence runs out 1 residue before the end of the CDR3; the remainder is reconstructed from the germline J gene. J is TRBJ2-7 and V is TRBV5; TRBD2 agrees at 10 bases. The CDR3 runs to 14 residues. V lost 0 bases to trimming and J lost 4 bases; unmatched junction nucleotides: 0. Germline values: CDR1 LGHNA, CDR2 YNLKQL (reference sequence). The CDR3 loop reads CASSQEGLGYEQYF. CDR3 DNA, as far as it was read: TGTGCCAGCAGCCAAGAGGGACTGGGGTATGAACAGTAC.

By sample share, this clone is medium-sized (0.01 to 0.1%). Germline and genes: mouse. Sequencing ends 1 residue short of the CDR3 end; the germline J gene provides the rest. This chain joins TRBV13-3 and TRBJ2-4; D is uncertain. With 1 base removed from V and 0 bases from J, the gap between germline ends came to 6 bases. The V gene's germline CDR1 is NNHDY and CDR2 SYVADS. This CDR3 is built from 14 residues. CDR3 loop: CASSDRGSQNTLYF. The sequenced CDR3 bases are TGTGCCAGCAGTGATCGGGGTAGTCAAAACACCTTGTAC.

This clone has more than one count but fewer than ten. Mouse names are used for the genes. The sequence runs out 1 residue before the end of the CDR3; the remainder is reconstructed from the germline J gene. The V and J genes are TRBV12-1 and TRBJ1-2; no firm D call. Germline loops: CDR1 SGHSN, CDR2 HYEKVE. This CDR3 comprises 13 residues. V was pared by 0 bases and J by 2 bases, with 6 bases between. The CDR3 reads CASSLGQNSDYTF. Partial CDR3 DNA: TGTGCCAGCTCTCTCGGGCAGAACTCCGACTACACC.

To note about this clone: Gene names follow the mouse nomenclature. Coverage ceases 1 residue before the CDR3 finishes, and the germline J gene fills in the end. The rearrangement links TRBV26 to TRBJ2-3; D is undetermined. Germline V gives CDR1 KGHPV, CDR2 FQNQEV (reference sequence). V dropped 0 bases and J dropped 0 bases, with 4 bases sitting between them. This CDR3 is 14 amino acids long. CDR3 bases read: TGTGCCAGCAGTCTGTCGGTTAGTGCAGAAACGCTGTAT. Amino acids: CASSLSVSAETLY. The entire CDR3 sequence reads CASSLSVSAETLYF.

This clone was seen only a few times. Genes and germline are mouse. The CDR3 end is not reached by the read, which stops 1 residue before it; the germline J gene fills it in. The J gene is TRBJ2-7, the V gene TRBV26; the match to TRBD2 covers 8 bases. CDR1 KGHPV and CDR2 FQNQEV come from the germline V gene (reference sequence). This CDR3 has 14 amino acids. With 8 bases clipped from V and 0 bases from J, the junction kept 6 bases outside the gene matches. The CDR3 loop reads CASAQWGGSYEQYF. The sequenced part of the CDR3 DNA is TGTGCCAGCGCCCAGTGGGGGGGCTCCTATGAACAGTAC.

Regarding this clone: Mouse gene names and germline throughout. The DNA ends 1 residue before the CDR3 does, and the rest of the CDR3 is filled in from the germline J gene. The chain carries TRBV12-1 and TRBJ1-4; TRBD1 is a possible D gene (5 bases). CDR1 is SGHSN and CDR2 is HYEKVE in the germline V gene. The CDR3 sequence is 16 residues long. V was trimmed by 2 bases and J by 0 bases, leaving 12 bases between them. The CDR3 is CASSPSGPFSNERLFF. The CDR3 DNA, read in part, is TGTGCCAGCTCTCCATCGGGACCGTTTTCCAACGAAAGATTATTT.